This record looks at one TCR beta chain sequence and its context. Its antigen remains unknown. Profiling relied on immunoSEQ multiplex PCR, and the TCRdb table lists in-frame clones only, not all of them. The top ten clones hold 5.5% to 6% of a sample with 150,000 to 170,000 clones, 85% to 90% of them seen once. These data come from a study of T cell responses to AZD1222 COVID-19 vaccine. Whole-study findings and limits: Spike-specific TCR breadth rose after two AZD1222 doses, and depth rose as well. The donors showed a predominance of white British ancestry and of females, with possible underestimation of clonal diversity. The peak T cell response came first, and repertoires were sampled only after it.

The CDR3 spans 13 residues. Germline V gene sequence: CDR1 MNHEY, CDR2 SVGEGT. V was pared by 5 bases and J by 3 bases, with 10 bases between. V gene TRBV6-2 or TRBV6-3 combines with J gene TRBJ1-2; D is unclear. Sequenced material: peripheral blood, taken on day 0 of MenACWY control vaccination. The TCR sequence derives from an adult in good health. This chain's CDR3 is CASSGGNYYGYTF. The CDR3 DNA sequence: TGTGCCAGCAGTGGAGGGAACTACTATGGCTACACCTTC.